These 23 T cell receptor beta chains came from one sample sequenced in a study of spatial heterogeneity in lung cancer. TCRdb reprocessed the 5' RACE reads via MiXCR and lists one record per CDR3 protein. The sample has roughly 48,000 distinct CDR3 sequences; less than 6% are singletons. The sample's time point: sample taken at primary tumor resection. The sequencing used PBMCs, collected at surgery. The receptors were sampled from a male donor with early-stage non-small cell lung cancer.

J is TRBJ1-6 and V is TRBV13, with 7 bases that match TRBD1. The CDR3 is made up of 15 amino acids. Germline V lookup: CDR1 PRHDT, CDR2 FYEKMQ (reference sequence). J gave up 2 bases and V 4 bases, and 2 bases lay outside the gene matches. The DNA of the CDR3 is TGTGCCAGCAGCTACGGACAGGCCTATAATTCACCCCTCCACTTT. This codes for CASSYGQAYNSPLHF.

This clonotype was seen ten or more times. This sequence joins TRBV28 and TRBJ2-3, with 8 positions matching TRBD2. V gave up 6 bases and J gave up 0 bases; unmatched junction bases: 11. The length of the CDR3 is 17 residues. Germline loops: CDR1 MDHEN, CDR2 SYDVKM. The CDR3 spells CASSPPGLAVSTDTQYF. In nucleotides, the CDR3 is TGTGCCAGCAGCCCACCCGGACTAGCCGTTAGCACAGATACGCAGTATTTT.

This clonotype has a count of ten or more. J is TRBJ2-2 and V is TRBV9, with 8 bases fitting TRBD2. Trimming cost V 0 bases and J 2 bases; bases outside gene matches: 12. The V gene's germline CDR1 is SGDLS and CDR2 YYNGEE. The CDR3 is made up of 19 amino acids. CDR3 sequence: CASSVGLSPSGRNTGELFF. The CDR3 DNA sequence: TGTGCCAGCAGCGTAGGTCTATCCCCAAGCGGGAGAAACACCGGGGAGCTGTTTTTT. Drawing the rest from reference TRBV9 and TRBJ2-2, the complete variable domain is DSGVTQTPKHLITATGQRVTLRCSPRSGDLSVYWYQQSLDQGLQFLIQYYNGEERAKGNILERFSAQQFPDLHSELNLSSLELGDSALYFCASSVGLSPSGRNTGELFFGEGSRLTVL.

This clonotype has ten or more counts. The V and J genes are TRBV28 and TRBJ1-5; D is possibly TRBD1 (5 bases). V dropped 4 bases and J dropped 4 bases, with 17 bases sitting between them. Germline-derived CDR1 and CDR2 are MDHEN and SYDVKM. This CDR3 has 16 amino acids. The CDR3 nucleotides read TGTGCCAGCAGTTCCTCCCGGGGCTCGTGGAATCAGCCCCAGCATTTT. This encodes CASSSSRGSWNQPQHF.

This clonotype occurred many times. V is TRBV25-1 and J is TRBJ2-7; maybe TRBD1 (5 bases). Trimming left V 6 bases short and J 3 bases short, with 12 bases between. Per germline, CDR1 MGHDK and CDR2 SYGVNS. This CDR3 contains 13 residues. The CDR3 region is CASRQGFGYEQYF. In DNA, the CDR3 is TGTGCCAGCAGGCAGGGTTTTGGCTACGAGCAGTACTTC.

This clonotype has ten or more counts. The chain couples TRBV6-5 to TRBJ2-1; 13 bases map to TRBD2. CDR3 length: 15 residues. CDR1 and CDR2 from the germline V gene are MNHEY and SVGAGI. V was clipped by 5 bases and J by 10 bases; unmatched bases: 8. In DNA, the CDR3 is TGTGCCAGCAGTGCCGGGACTAGCGGGACCTGGGAGCAGTTCTTC. Its protein is CASSAGTSGTWEQFF.

This clonotype has at least ten counts. V gene TRBV5-4 combines with J gene TRBJ2-5; possible D gene TRBD2, 6 bases. The CDR3 is made up of 16 amino acids. Germline lookup yields CDR1 SGHNT and CDR2 YYREEE (reference sequence). V was pared by 1 base and J by 5 bases, with 18 bases between. Written as DNA, the CDR3 is TGTGCCAGCAGCTTGACCACCGGGGGACGGGGGGAGACCCAGTACTTC. Residues: CASSLTTGGRGETQYF.

This clonotype has ten or more counts. The chain is built from TRBV7-2 and TRBJ2-3, with D unresolved. The V and J ends lost 8 bases and 6 bases respectively, with 15 bases between them. Germline values: CDR1 SGHTA, CDR2 FQGNSA. The CDR3 has 13 residues. CDR3 region: CASSRPGSDTQYF. CDR3 nucleotide sequence: TGTGCCAGCTCCCGACCCGGCTCGGATACGCAGTATTTT.

This clonotype was recorded many times. The genes are TRBV10-3 and TRBJ2-5; TRBD2 is a possible D gene (6 bases). Trimming cost V 6 bases and J 5 bases, with 13 bases left between them. The germline V gene has CDR1 ENHRY and CDR2 SYGVKD. The CDR3 length is 13 residues. The CDR3 loop reads CAISAGTVETQYF. Here the CDR3 DNA reads TGTGCCATCAGCGCCGGGACTGTGGAGACCCAGTACTTC.

This clonotype was detected many times. The gene calls are TRBV5-1 and TRBJ2-7, with D tentatively TRBD2 (6 bases). The CDR3 loop spans 14 amino acids. The V gene lost 3 bases and the J gene lost 5 bases, with 15 bases spanning the gap. Germline CDR1 reads SGHRS; CDR2 reads YFSETQ. Here the CDR3 reads CASSYLGTGDEQYF. The CDR3 DNA reads as TGCGCCAGCAGCTACCTGGGAACGGGGGACGAGCAGTACTTC. Full variable domain (remainder filled in from reference TRBV5-1 and TRBJ2-7): KAGVTQTPRYLIKTRGQQVTLSCSPISGHRSVSWYQQTPGQGLQFLFEYFSETQRNKGNFPGRFSGRQFSNSRSEMNVSTLELGDSALYLCASSYLGTGDEQYFGPGTRLTVT.

This clonotype was counted ten times or more. The chain employs TRBV2 and TRBJ1-2; a possible D gene is TRBD1 (5 bases). CDR3 size: 13 residues. CDR1 is SNHLY and CDR2 is FYNNEI in the germline V gene. Deletions cut 9 bases from V and 1 base from J, with 12 bases between. CDR3 DNA: TGTGCCAGGGGGGACGGAATTAACTATGGCTACACCTTC. It specifies CARGDGINYGYTF.

This clonotype has ten or more counts. This sequence joins TRBV12-3 or TRBV12-4 and TRBJ2-7; TRBD2 is a possible D gene (6 bases). V lost 2 bases to trimming and J lost 7 bases, with 12 bases between them. The CDR3 runs 13 residues. The CDR3 DNA is TGTGCCAGCAGTTTAATGGAGGGAGTTGAGCAGTACTTC. Protein sequence: CASSLMEGVEQYF.

This clonotype was recorded many times. The chain recombines TRBV3-1 with TRBJ1-2; D not certain. Germline-derived CDR1 and CDR2 are LGHDT and YNNKEL (reference sequence). V lost 1 base to trimming and J lost 8 bases, with 14 bases between them. CDR3 length: 14 amino acids. The CDR3 coding sequence is TGTGCCAGCAGCCAAGCAATAGGGATGGGCGGCTACACCTTC. Encoded protein: CASSQAIGMGGYTF.

Many counts were recorded for this clonotype. The chain is built from TRBV20-1 and TRBJ2-7; 9 bases match TRBD1. Germline lookup yields CDR1 DFQATT and CDR2 SNEGSKA (reference sequence). After removal of 6 bases from V and 4 bases from J, the junction contained 10 bases not matched to a gene. This CDR3 spans 14 amino acids. Here the CDR3 DNA reads TGCAGTGCGGGCGGGACAGGGTCATTGTACGAGCAGTACTTC. Translated: CSAGGTGSLYEQYF.

This clonotype has a count of ten or more. This chain joins TRBV5-5 and TRBJ2-3; TRBD2 agrees at 10 bases. The CDR3 covers 18 residues. The junction had 17 bases not matched to a gene; V was cut back by 4 bases and J by 6 bases. Germline V gene data show CDR1 as SGHKS and CDR2 as YYEKEE (reference sequence). The CDR3 region has the DNA TGTGCCAGCAGCCCCCGGGCAGGCGCTAGCGGGAGTTTCGATACGCAGTATTTT. Its protein is CASSPRAGASGSFDTQYF.

This clonotype was picked up a small number of times. The chain joins TRBV12-5 to TRBJ2-3; perhaps D is TRBD1 or TRBD2 (5 bases each). Germline lookup yields CDR1 LGHNT and CDR2 FRNRAP. This CDR3 region has 14 residues. V lost 7 bases, J lost 2 bases, and 13 bases lay in between. The CDR3 region is CASARGVTTDTQYF. The CDR3 DNA is TGTGCTAGTGCCCGAGGGGTGACCACAGATACGCAGTATTTT.

Ten or more counts support this clonotype. The V gene is TRBV20-1, the J gene TRBJ1-1, with TRBD1 as a possible D gene (6 bases). This CDR3 contains 13 residues. Germline V gene sequence: CDR1 DFQATT, CDR2 SNEGSKA (reference sequence). V was shortened by 4 bases and J by 4 bases, with 13 bases between the two germline ends. The CDR3 spells CSATRGGGTEAFF. CDR3 in DNA: TGCAGTGCTACCCGAGGGGGAGGCACTGAAGCTTTCTTT.

The sample holds many counts of this clonotype. The CDR3 sequence is CASSLGFYNEQFF. In DNA, the CDR3 is TGTGCCAGCAGCTTAGGCTTCTACAATGAGCAGTTCTTC. The chain joins TRBV11-1 to TRBJ2-1; D remains ambiguous. There are 13 residues in the CDR3. Trimming took off 1 base at V and 3 bases at J, with 4 bases between the two ends. Germline lookup yields CDR1 SGHAT and CDR2 FQDESV (reference sequence).

This clonotype was counted many times. V usage is TRBV6-5 and J usage is TRBJ2-3, with a weak D call TRBD1 (6 bases). Germline CDR1 reads MNHEY; CDR2 reads SVGAGI. Trimming shortened V by 6 bases and J by 3 bases, and 10 bases separated the two germline ends. The CDR3 length is 13 residues. In DNA, the CDR3 is TGTGCCAGCAGACTAACAGGGACAGATACGCAGTATTTT. Its protein is CASRLTGTDTQYF.

This clonotype has a count of ten or more. The CDR3 reads CSARDRQGSNEQFF. The CDR3 DNA sequence: TGCAGTGCTAGAGATCGGCAGGGAAGCAATGAGCAGTTCTTC. The chain links TRBV20-1 to TRBJ2-1; D possibly corresponds to TRBD1 (5 bases). Per germline, CDR1 DFQATT and CDR2 SNEGSKA (reference sequence). Trimming left V 0 bases short and J 6 bases short, with 12 bases between. The CDR3 is made up of 14 amino acids.

This clonotype was counted many times. The rearrangement links TRBV9 to TRBJ2-1; possible D gene TRBD2, 5 bases. The V end lost 0 bases, the J end lost 0 bases, and 10 bases lay between the germline ends. Germline CDR1 and CDR2: SGDLS and YYNGEE. This CDR3 is built from 16 residues. The CDR3 loop reads CASSVASRGSYNEQFF. In DNA, the CDR3 is TGTGCCAGCAGCGTAGCAAGCCGGGGCTCCTACAATGAGCAGTTCTTC.

There are a few counts of this clonotype. The chain links TRBV14 to TRBJ2-7, with a tentative D call TRBD2 (6 bases). V dropped 1 base and J dropped 9 bases, with 13 bases sitting between them. CDR1 is SGHDN, CDR2 FVKESK, per germline. This CDR3 has 13 amino acids. In DNA, the CDR3 is TGTGCCAGCAGCCAAGTTGCGGGATCGGGGCAGTACTTC. This translates into CASSQVAGSGQYF.

Ten or more counts support this clonotype. The V gene is TRBV12-3 or TRBV12-4, the J gene TRBJ2-3, with unresolved D. This CDR3 spans 15 amino acids. Between the trimmed V and J ends, which lost 1 base and 2 bases, there was a span of 10 bases. This CDR3 reads CASSLGSGDTDTQYF. The CDR3 DNA reads as TGTGCCAGCAGTTTAGGCTCCGGCGACACAGATACGCAGTATTTT.